This entry is about one T cell receptor (beta chain). Participants were aged about 18 to 100 years from around 25 US areas. Exposed study participants had met a COVID-19 case within 2 weeks before entry. Original processing notes: Estimation of nucleated cell counts was performed using reference gene primer amplification. Here immunoSEQ multiplex PCR was the method, and the copy in TCRdb shows in-frame clones only, minus some. V, J and clone size reflect that table, while D and trimming were determined from the DNA. The sample has about 280,000 clones, 80% to 95% seen once. CDR1 is SGHRS, CDR2 YFSETQ, per germline. The CDR3 contains 13 residues. The V end was cut by 1 base, the J end by 4 bases, with 8 bases between. The data originate from a study of blood T cell repertoires in COVID-19. As for the study in general: PBMCs, B-cell-depleted T cells, or T cells were the source of the cDNA or gDNA that made up the material.

V usage is TRBV5-1 and J usage is TRBJ2-5; D unclear. Sequencing was carried out using PBMCs or T cells enriched from blood (not recorded which). This clonotype was sampled from a man aged 35-49 years who had been exposed to COVID-19. The CDR3 sequence is CASSLIPRETQYF. The CDR3 DNA follows: TGCGCCAGCAGCTTGATTCCCCGAGAGACCCAGTACTTC.